Below, 17 T cell receptor beta chains from the same sample are listed, as sequenced in a study of Ad26.COV2.S vaccination and SARS-CoV-2 variants. Specified treatment: 15 to 20 received Ad26.COV2.S at low or high dose, single or two shots; 5 received placebo; per-sample allocation not given. Samples came from day 63 after the first vaccine or placebo injection. Only in-frame clones appear in the TCRdb table, and some are missing; sequencing was by immunoSEQ multiplex PCR. This sample yields hundreds of thousands of clones, of which roughly 90% are seen a single time; more than 10% belongs to the top ten. The input for sequencing was peripheral blood, taken in a trial of Ad26.COV2.S vaccine versus placebo. The receptors come from a person between 18 and 59 years old who received the Ad26.COV2.S COVID-19 vaccine or a placebo.

This chain links TRBV28 with TRBJ1-5; maybe TRBD1 (6 bases). V lost 8 bases and J lost 4, with 15 bases in between. Germline V lookup: CDR1 MDHEN, CDR2 SYDVKM. This CDR3 spans 14 amino acids. CDR3 sequence reads: CASALGARNQPQHF. In DNA form, the CDR3 reads TGTGCCAGCGCTTTGGGGGCGCGGAATCAGCCCCAGCATTTT.

This clone was observed once. The rearrangement uses TRBV27 and TRBJ1-3; D is possibly TRBD1 (5 bases). The ends were cut back, 3 bases at V and 1 base at J, with 7 bases in the middle. The CDR3 totals 14 residues. Per germline, CDR1 MNHEY and CDR2 SMNVEV (reference sequence). The CDR3 nucleotides are TGTGCCAGCAGTTTTGGGGGTTCTGGAAACACCATATATTTT. Translation gives CASSFGGSGNTIYF.

The gene calls are TRBV5-6 and TRBJ1-5; unclear D gene. The CDR3 totals 13 residues. Looked up from germline, CDR1 is SGHDT and CDR2 is YYEEEE. Trimming shortened V by 0 bases and J by 4 bases, and 5 bases separated the two germline ends. This CDR3 is CASSLVGNQPQHF. The CDR3 DNA is TGTGCCAGCAGCTTGGTGGGTAATCAGCCCCAGCATTTT.

This chain connects TRBV5-1 to TRBJ2-3; 9 bases are a match to TRBD2. Looked up from germline, CDR1 is SGHRS and CDR2 is YFSETQ. The CDR3 has 18 amino acids. The J segment lost 1 base and the V segment lost 4 bases, leaving 13 bases of the junction unmatched. In nucleotides, the CDR3 is TGCGCCAGCAGCGTATACCCCGGGACTAGCAGGGGCACAGATACGCAGTATTTT. Its translation is CASSVYPGTSRGTDTQYF.

This clone turned up a few times. The rearrangement joins TRBV5-4 to TRBJ2-2, with D possibly being TRBD1 (6 bases). V lost 7 bases and J 5 bases, leaving 15 bases between the germline ends. CDR1 is SGHNT, CDR2 YYREEE, per germline (reference sequence). The CDR3 has 14 amino acids. CDR3 amino acids: CASQGSSETGELFF. In DNA, the CDR3 is TGTGCCAGCCAGGGGAGTTCGGAGACCGGGGAGCTGTTTTTT.

The V call is TRBV7-2, the J call TRBJ2-5, with TRBD2 matching over 10 bases. Unmatched junction bases numbered 10, after V lost 4 bases and J lost 5 bases. CDR1 and CDR2 from the germline V gene are SGHTA and FQGNSA. This CDR3 is built from 16 residues. The CDR3 DNA reads as TGTGCCAGCAGCTCCAGACTAGCGGGCCGGGGGGAGACCCAGTACTTC. It encodes CASSSRLAGRGETQYF. Filled out from reference TRBV7-2 and TRBJ2-5, the complete variable domain reads GAGVSQSPSNKVTEKGKDVELRCDPISGHTALYWYRQSLGQGLEFLIYFQGNSAPDKSGLPSDRFSAERTGGSVSTLTIQRTQQEDSAVYLCASSSRLAGRGETQYFGPGTRLLVL.

J is TRBJ2-3 and V is TRBV5-4; 8 bases map to TRBD2. Germline loops: CDR1 SGHNT, CDR2 YYREEE (reference sequence). V trimming: 4 bases; J trimming: 5 bases; junction bases outside the gene matches: 12. The CDR3 runs 16 residues. The DNA for the CDR3 is TGTGCCAGCAGCCCACCCCCAGCGGGAGTGAAAGATACGCAGTATTTT. Translating it yields CASSPPPAGVKDTQYF.

This chain uses TRBV25-1 with TRBJ2-2; D uncertain. Trimming took off 3 bases at V and 5 bases at J, with 10 bases between the two ends. CDR1 is MGHDK, CDR2 SYGVNS, per germline. The CDR3 is 14 residues long. CDR3 loop: CASSDTLGTGELFF. The CDR3 coding sequence is TGTGCCAGCAGTGACACCTTGGGGACCGGGGAGCTGTTTTTT.

The rearrangement uses TRBV7-9 and TRBJ2-5; no reliable D call. Germline values: CDR1 SEHNR, CDR2 FQNEAQ (reference sequence). The CDR3 spans 15 residues. V lost 3 bases to trimming and J lost 2 bases, with 13 bases between them. The CDR3 DNA is TGTGCCAGCAGCTTCATCCCAGATACTCAAGAGACCCAGTACTTC. It codes for CASSFIPDTQETQYF.

The chain recombines TRBV27 with TRBJ2-7; D is undetermined. The CDR3 totals 12 residues. Germline loops: CDR1 MNHEY, CDR2 SMNVEV (reference sequence). V was cut by 4 bases and J by 5 bases, with 9 bases left in between. The DNA for the CDR3 is TGTGCCAGCAGTTCAACAATGCACGAGCAGTACTTC. As protein: CASSSTMHEQYF.

This clone was seen more than once but under ten times. The chain is built from TRBV7-3 and TRBJ2-1; D is uncertain. The V end lost 5 bases, the J end lost 0 bases, and 14 bases lay between the germline ends. Germline V lookup: CDR1 SGHTA, CDR2 FQGTGA. The CDR3 extends over 16 amino acids. The CDR3 region is CASSPSLMSSYNEQFF. Here the CDR3 DNA reads TGTGCCAGCAGCCCGAGCCTTATGAGCTCCTACAATGAGCAGTTCTTC.

The chain links TRBV30 to TRBJ1-2, with 9 bases fitting TRBD1. Germline V gives CDR1 GTSNPN, CDR2 SVGIG (reference sequence). V gave up 8 bases and J gave up 3 bases; unmatched junction bases: 4. The CDR3 has 12 residues. CDR3 nucleotide sequence: TGTGCCGGGACAGGGTATGACTATGGCTACACCTTC. This gives the protein CAGTGYDYGYTF.

This clone came up once. CDR3 nucleotide sequence: TGCGCCAGCAGCCAAGAAATAGGGAGGGCGGACTATGGCTACACCTTC. Protein: CASSQEIGRADYGYTF. The chain has TRBV4-3 and TRBJ1-2; unclear D gene. This CDR3 region has 16 residues. Deletions cut 0 bases from V and 3 bases from J, with 14 bases between. The germline CDR1 and CDR2 sequences are LGHNA and YSLEER.

Notes on this clone: At one boundary the junction diverges from the germline segment, which might be a read error. The V call is TRBV19, the J call TRBJ2-5; 11 bases match TRBD2. Germline CDR1 LNHDA, CDR2 SQIVND (reference sequence). The CDR3 is 14 amino acids. In nucleotides, the CDR3 is TGTGCCAGTAGTATTGCTGGTAGCGGGAGGGCCTGGGACTTC. It specifies CASSIAGSGRAWDF.

The gene calls are TRBV4-1 and TRBJ2-4; TRBD2 agrees at 7 bases. The CDR3 is 15 residues long. V lost 3 bases to trimming and J lost 8 bases; unmatched junction nucleotides: 10. Germline V gene sequence: CDR1 MGHRA, CDR2 YSYEKL. Written as DNA, the CDR3 is TGCGCCAGCAGCCACATCGGGGGAGGGGAGGACATTCAGTACTTC. It yields the protein CASSHIGGGEDIQYF.

The genes are TRBV18 and TRBJ1-1, with TRBD1 matching 9 bases. Germline assignment: CDR1 KGHSH and CDR2 LQKENI. V lost 5 bases to trimming and J lost 7 bases; unmatched junction nucleotides: 8. This CDR3 is built from 14 residues. CDR3 amino acids: CASSAGTGKSEAFF. Written as DNA, the CDR3 is TGTGCCAGCTCAGCCGGGACAGGGAAGAGTGAAGCTTTCTTT.

The chain uses TRBV7-2 and TRBJ2-1; 9 bases agree with TRBD2. J gave up 1 base and V 5 bases, and 6 bases lay outside the gene matches. The germline V gene has CDR1 SGHTA and CDR2 FQGNSA. The CDR3 totals 16 residues. CDR3 DNA sequence: TGTGCCAGCAGCACCAGCGGGAGGCCGTCCTACAATGAGCAGTTCTTC. Encoded protein: CASSTSGRPSYNEQFF.